Following are 27 T cell receptor beta chains from one sample sequenced in a study of Tregs in tolerant kidney transplant recipients. Sequenced by immunoSEQ multiplex PCR; TCRdb stores in-frame clones only, minus some. The sample is made up of roughly 30,000 clones, and the top ten hold about an eighth of it. This material consisted of CD8+ T cells from blood, taken before the transplant. These TCRs come from a human donor who received a combined kidney and bone marrow transplant.

On this clone itself: The read ends 3 residues early relative to the CDR3; the germline J gene fills the gap. V is TRBV30 and J is TRBJ2-1, with TRBD1 matching over 10 bases. Germline CDR1 reads GTSNPN; CDR2 reads SVGIG (reference sequence). The J segment lost 4 bases and the V segment lost 1 base, leaving 4 bases of the junction unmatched. The CDR3 runs 15 residues. This chain's CDR3 is CAWSAGTGAYNEQFF. The part of the CDR3 DNA that was read is TGTGCCTGGAGTGCCGGGACAGGGGCTTACAATGAG.

CDR3 residues: CASSLVRGETYEQYF. The covered CDR3 bases are TGCGCCAGCAGCTTGGTCAGGGGCGAAACCTACGAG. The V gene is TRBV5-1, the J gene TRBJ2-7, with D maybe TRBD1 (6 bases). The read is 3 residues too short to cover the CDR3 end, so that end is filled in from the germline J gene. The CDR3 runs 15 residues. Germline values: CDR1 SGHRS, CDR2 YFSETQ. V lost 0 bases to trimming and J lost 2 bases, with 12 bases between them.

Notes on this clone: With the read ending 3 residues before the CDR3 end, the germline J gene is used to fill in that end. The genes are TRBV5-4 and TRBJ2-1; 8 bases are a match to TRBD2. Germline loops: CDR1 SGHNT, CDR2 YYREEE (reference sequence). V lost 0 bases to trimming and J lost 5 bases; unmatched junction nucleotides: 7. CDR3 size: 16 residues. The CDR3 reads CASSLAAGGPDNEQFF. The part of the CDR3 DNA that was read is TGTGCCAGCAGCTTGGCGGCGGGAGGCCCTGACAATGAG.

Notes on this clone: The observed sequence ends 3 residues before the CDR3 terminus, with the missing tail filled in from the germline J gene. The chain employs TRBV30 and TRBJ1-1; 7 nucleotides line up with TRBD1. Germline V gene lookup returns CDR1 GTSNPN and CDR2 SVGIG (reference sequence). The CDR3 runs 11 residues. Partial CDR3 DNA: TGTGCTCAGGGGGATAGCACTGAA. This codes for CAQGDSTE. The whole CDR3 protein is CAQGDSTEAFF.

On this clone itself: The missing CDR3 end, 3 residues past where the read stops, is filled in from the germline J gene. This chain joins TRBV14 and TRBJ2-7; 13 nucleotides match TRBD2. Per the germline V gene, CDR1 is SGHDN and CDR2 is FVKESK. This CDR3 has 18 amino acids. The J segment lost 4 bases and the V segment lost 4 bases, leaving 13 bases of the junction unmatched. This CDR3 is CASSPGTSGTQRPYEQYF. CDR3 DNA, as far as it was read: TGTGCCAGCAGCCCCGGGACTAGCGGGACCCAGCGCCCTTACGAG.

CDR3 residues: CAWSPAEGGQGWLKNGYTF. The CDR3 DNA, read in part, is TGTGCCTGGAGTCCTGCTGAGGGGGGACAGGGATGGCTGAAGAATGGC. The chain employs TRBV30 and TRBJ1-2; 9 bases map to TRBD1. The read ends 3 residues shy of where the CDR3 ends; the end is completed using the germline J gene. Germline assignment: CDR1 GTSNPN and CDR2 SVGIG (reference sequence). With 2 bases clipped from V and 6 bases from J, the junction kept 22 bases outside the gene matches. CDR3 length: 19 amino acids.

Concerning this clone itself: Read sequence stops 3 residues before the CDR3 end, and the germline J gene provides the missing end. V and J are TRBV9 and TRBJ2-3; D may be TRBD2 (5 bases). From germline, CDR1 is SGDLS and CDR2 YYNGEE. CDR3 length equals 15 residues. V lost 0 bases and J lost 1, with 9 bases in between. The sequenced part of the CDR3 DNA is TGTGCCAGCAGCGTAGCTCTCGGGGGCACAGATACG. Amino acids: CASSVALGGTDT. The CDR3 reads in full as CASSVALGGTDTQYF.

As regards this clone: The sequenced fragment ends 3 residues before the CDR3 boundary, so the rest is inferred from the germline J gene. The rearrangement joins TRBV20-1 to TRBJ2-4; 7 bases line up with TRBD2. The junction had 15 bases not matched to a gene; V was cut back by 0 bases and J by 7 bases. CDR3 length equals 17 residues. CDR1 is DFQATT and CDR2 is SNEGSKA in the germline V gene (reference sequence). CDR3 bases read: TGCAGTGCTAGAGATATAATCGGGGGGAGGGAGGGGAACATT. As protein: CSARDIIGGREGNI. The whole CDR3 protein is CSARDIIGGREGNIQYF.

Comment on this clone: The read comes to an end 3 residues before the CDR3 does, leaving the germline J gene to fill in the end. This sequence joins TRBV19 and TRBJ2-1; 14 bases are a match to TRBD2. V shed 4 bases and J 8 bases; nucleotides not matched to a gene: 4. Looked up from germline, CDR1 is LNHDA and CDR2 is SQIVND (reference sequence). The CDR3 is 15 amino acids. This CDR3 reads CASSTGTSGSDEQFF. CDR3 DNA, as far as it was read: TGTGCCAGTAGTACTGGGACTAGCGGGAGCGATGAG.

Turning to this clone: The read comes to an end 3 residues before the CDR3 does, leaving the germline J gene to fill in the end. The V and J genes are TRBV4-1 and TRBJ2-7; 7 nucleotides match TRBD1. The CDR3 is 15 amino acids. Germline V gives CDR1 MGHRA, CDR2 YSYEKL. The V segment lost 1 base and the J segment 3 bases; nucleotides outside the gene matches: 6. CDR3 DNA (partial): TGCGCCAGCAGCCAAGGACAGGGCGACGGCTACGAG. Amino acids: CASSQGQGDGYE. The complete CDR3 protein is CASSQGQGDGYEQYF.

In regard to this clone: The read ends 3 residues before the CDR3 terminus; that terminus is restored from the germline J gene. The V and J genes are TRBV7-9 and TRBJ1-1; D possibly corresponds to TRBD1 (5 bases). Germline CDR1 is SEHNR and CDR2 is FQNEAQ (reference sequence). V lost 5 bases and J lost 1, with 11 bases in between. The CDR3 runs to 14 residues. The CDR3 is CASSPDGGNTEAFF. The sequenced part of the CDR3 DNA is TGTGCCAGCAGCCCGGACGGGGGGAACACTGAA.

Note on this clone: The observed sequence ends 3 residues before the CDR3 terminus, with the missing tail filled in from the germline J gene. The rearrangement joins TRBV5-4 to TRBJ2-2; no firm D call. The CDR3 is made up of 13 amino acids. V was shortened by 0 bases and J by 7 bases, with 7 bases between the two germline ends. The germline CDR1 and CDR2 sequences are SGHNT and YYREEE (reference sequence). CDR3 bases read: TGTGCCAGCAGCTTGGAAGGTGTCGGGGAG. Protein sequence: CASSLEGVGE. From start to end, the CDR3 is CASSLEGVGELFF.

Details on this clone: The read gets to within 3 residues of the CDR3 end, and the germline J gene fills in the rest. The rearrangement links TRBV7-9 to TRBJ2-7, with D possibly matching TRBD2 (5 bases). The CDR3 extends over 14 amino acids. Germline V lookup: CDR1 SEHNR, CDR2 FQNEAQ (reference sequence). Between the trimmed V and J ends, which lost 4 bases and 2 bases, there was a span of 12 bases. Here the CDR3 reads CASSSARGTYEQYF. The sequenced CDR3 bases are TGTGCCAGCAGCTCAGCTCGGGGAACCTACGAG. The variable domain in full, with the rest retrieved from reference TRBV7-9 and TRBJ2-7, is DTGVSQNPRHKITKRGQNVTFRCDPISEHNRLYWYRQTLGQGPEFLTYFQNEAQLEKSRLLSDRFSAERPKGSFSTLEIQRTEQGDSAMYLCASSSARGTYEQYFGPGTRLTVT.

Details on this clone: The read comes to an end 3 residues before the CDR3 does, leaving the germline J gene to fill in the end. The chain is built from TRBV7-8 and TRBJ2-7; 11 positions agree with TRBD1. The germline V gene has CDR1 SGHVS and CDR2 FQNEAQ. With 1 base clipped from V and 4 bases from J, the junction kept 6 bases outside the gene matches. CDR3 length: 16 residues. The sequenced part of the CDR3 DNA is TGTGCCAGCAGCTTAGAACCGGGACAGGGGGTTTACGAG. As protein: CASSLEPGQGVYE. The whole CDR3 reads CASSLEPGQGVYEQYF.

About this clone: The read terminates 3 residues ahead of where the CDR3 ends, so the germline J gene completes it. The chain recombines TRBV5-1 with TRBJ1-3; D remains unclear. This CDR3 comprises 14 residues. V was trimmed by 0 bases and J by 0 bases, leaving 4 bases between them. CDR1 and CDR2 (germline): SGHRS, YFSETQ. CDR3 region: CASSLEGSGNTIYF. The part of the CDR3 DNA that was read is TGCGCCAGCAGCTTGGAGGGCTCTGGAAACACC.

The CDR3 bases that were read are TGTGCCAGTAGTGCTTCCGGGACAGGGACCTACGAG. It is translated as CASSASGTGTYE. The full CDR3 protein is CASSASGTGTYEQYF. This sequence joins TRBV19 and TRBJ2-7; 9 positions match TRBD1. The CDR3 is cut off 3 residues early in the read; its end comes from the germline J gene. Germline values: CDR1 LNHDA, CDR2 SQIVND (reference sequence). V was clipped by 5 bases and J by 2 bases; unmatched bases: 7. The CDR3 loop spans 15 amino acids.

As regards this clone: The sequence runs out 3 residues before the end of the CDR3; the remainder is reconstructed from the germline J gene. The chain combines TRBV6-1 with TRBJ2-1; a possible D gene is TRBD2 (5 bases). The CDR3 length is 15 residues. Germline CDR1 reads MNHNS; CDR2 reads SASEGT. Deletions cut 4 bases from V and 3 bases from J, with 13 bases between. The sequenced part of the CDR3 DNA is TGTGCCAGCAGTGCGCGGACTTCCCTCTACAATGAG. Amino acid sequence: CASSARTSLYNE. The entire CDR3 protein is CASSARTSLYNEQFF.

Points on this clone: Sequencing ends 3 residues short of the CDR3 end; the germline J gene provides the rest. This chain joins TRBV5-4 and TRBJ1-1; TRBD1 might be the D (5 bases). Between the trimmed V and J ends, which lost 0 bases and 1 base, there was a span of 13 bases. CDR1 is SGHNT, CDR2 YYREEE, per germline (reference sequence). The CDR3 sequence is 16 residues long. CDR3 in amino acids: CASSLGSGIRNTEAFF. The sequenced CDR3 bases are TGTGCCAGCAGCTTGGGGTCAGGGATCAGGAACACTGAA.

Points on this clone: The read ends 3 residues early relative to the CDR3; the germline J gene fills the gap. The V call is TRBV7-2, the J call TRBJ1-5; the match to TRBD1 covers 7 bases. The germline V gene has CDR1 SGHTA and CDR2 FQGNSA. The CDR3 loop spans 14 amino acids. J was trimmed by 3 bases and V by 6 bases; bases with no gene match: 5. The CDR3 loop reads CASSSGGYNQPQHF. The part of the CDR3 DNA that was read is TGTGCCAGCAGTTCAGGGGGGTACAATCAGCCC.

To note about this clone: The CDR3 is cut off 3 residues early in the read; its end comes from the germline J gene. This chain uses TRBV2 with TRBJ1-2; 10 bases map to TRBD1. Germline trimming cut 7 bases from V and 1 base from J; bases unmatched to any gene: 9. CDR1 is SNHLY and CDR2 is FYNNEI in the germline V gene. CDR3 size: 16 residues. CDR3 sequence reads: CASTKGTGALNYGYTF. Incomplete CDR3 DNA: TGTGCCAGCACCAAGGGGACAGGGGCCCTTAACTATGGC.

As to this clone: The CDR3 extends 3 residues past the end of the read, so its final part is completed from the germline J gene. The chain recombines TRBV7-9 with TRBJ1-2; D is unclear. Germline V gene lookup returns CDR1 SEHNR and CDR2 FQNEAQ (reference sequence). This CDR3 comprises 15 residues. V shed 5 bases and J shed 4 bases, with 17 bases lying between them. CDR3 in amino acids: CASSQPSSTGYGYTF. CDR3 DNA, as far as it was read: TGTGCCAGCAGCCAGCCCTCCAGTACGGGCTATGGC.

On this clone itself: The sequenced fragment ends 3 residues before the CDR3 boundary, so the rest is inferred from the germline J gene. Other DNA sequences from this sample encode an identical CDR3 as well. V gene TRBV19 combines with J gene TRBJ1-1; 8 bases are a match to TRBD1. Trimming took 9 bases from V and 2 from J; bases not matched to a gene: 2. The length of the CDR3 is 12 residues. Germline lookup yields CDR1 LNHDA and CDR2 SQIVND (reference sequence). This CDR3 is CASGQGNTEAFF. The sequenced CDR3 bases are TGTGCCAGCGGACAGGGTAACACTGAA.

About this clone itself: The read terminates 3 residues ahead of where the CDR3 ends, so the germline J gene completes it. J is TRBJ2-7 and V is TRBV7-6, with a weak D call TRBD1 (6 bases). Germline lookup yields CDR1 SGHVS and CDR2 FNYEAQ. V was cut by 3 bases and J by 3 bases, with 9 bases left in between. This CDR3 has 13 residues. The covered CDR3 bases are TGTGCCAGCAGCTTGGGACACCTCTACGAG. Its translation: CASSLGHLYE. The CDR3 in its entirety is CASSLGHLYEQYF.

About this clone itself: The read is 3 residues too short to cover the CDR3 end, so that end is filled in from the germline J gene. The gene calls are TRBV30 and TRBJ1-1; 7 positions agree with TRBD1. The V and J ends lost 0 bases and 7 bases, in that order; junction bases with no gene match: 5. Germline CDR1 reads GTSNPN; CDR2 reads SVGIG (reference sequence). CDR3 length equals 13 residues. CDR3 in amino acids: CAWSVTTGIEAFF. The sequenced part of the CDR3 DNA is TGTGCCTGGAGTGTCACGACAGGGATTGAA.

For this clone: The read gets to within 3 residues of the CDR3 end, and the germline J gene fills in the rest. This chain links TRBV13 with TRBJ2-1; 7 bases line up with TRBD1. Germline V gene data show CDR1 as PRHDT and CDR2 as FYEKMQ (reference sequence). Losses at the gene ends were 0 bases for V and 5 bases for J; bases not matched to a gene: 13. This CDR3 has 18 amino acids. CDR3 sequence reads: CASSLGQGVLLTDNEQFF. CDR3 bases read: TGTGCCAGCAGCTTAGGCCAGGGGGTACTGTTAACCGACAATGAG.

CDR3 DNA, as far as it was read: TGTGCCAGCGCGTGGCGGGCCGTTTACACCGGGGAG. Translated: CASAWRAVYTGE. The full CDR3 reads CASAWRAVYTGELFF. V usage is TRBV19 and J usage is TRBJ2-2; maybe TRBD2 (5 bases). The missing CDR3 end, 3 residues past where the read stops, is filled in from the germline J gene. Germline V CDR1 and CDR2: LNHDA, SQIVND (reference sequence). Trimming left V 9 bases short and J 3 bases short, with 17 bases between. The CDR3 contains 15 residues. The full variable domain, rest sourced from reference TRBV19 and TRBJ2-2, is DGGITQSPKYLFRKEGQNVTLSCEQNLNHDAMYWYRQDPGQGLRLIYYSQIVNDFQKGDIAEGYSVSREKKESFPLTVTSAQKNPTAFYLCASAWRAVYTGELFFGEGSRLTVL.

Comment on this clone: The CDR3 goes on 3 residues after the read ends, and that part is filled in from the germline J gene. This chain links TRBV4-1 with TRBJ1-2, with a possible D match to TRBD1 (6 bases). Between the trimmed V and J ends, which lost 1 base and 3 bases, there was a span of 15 bases. Per germline, CDR1 MGHRA and CDR2 YSYEKL. This CDR3 is 16 amino acids long. Here the CDR3 reads CASSQVLPDSYYGYTF. CDR3 DNA (partial): TGCGCCAGCAGCCAAGTCCTCCCGGACAGCTACTATGGC.